A single sample gave rise to the 18 T cell receptor beta chains below, sequenced in a study of regulatory T cells in long-lasting Graves disease. As for time point: persistent/refractory GD, antithyroid drugs over 5 years with positive TRAb. TCR sequences were obtained from RNA taken from PBMCs. Building of the TCR beta libraries involved iRepertoire HTBI primers and Arm-PCR of CDR3 regions. TCRdb re-analysed the multiplex PCR reads in MiXCR, keeping a single row per CDR3 protein. The sample carries roughly 700,000 distinct CDR3 sequences, roughly 30% recorded once. Specimen: peripheral blood mononuclear cells (PBMCs), collected when the disease was refractory, from a patient treated with antithyroid drugs. These receptors originate from a female donor with Graves disease.

The table lists this clonotype with many counts. The chain is built from TRBV12-3 or TRBV12-4 and TRBJ1-5, with TRBD1 matching 7 bases. There are 16 residues in the CDR3. The junction had 9 bases not matched to a gene; V was cut back by 7 bases and J by 0 bases. DNA for the CDR3: TGTGCCAGCACTCTACTGACAGGGAATAGCAATCAGCCCCAGCATTTT. Protein product: CASTLLTGNSNQPQHF.

This clonotype was counted a few times. This chain connects TRBV29-1 to TRBJ2-2; either TRBD1 or TRBD2 may supply D (5 bases each). Trimming pared 4 bases from V and 3 bases from J, leaving 6 bases between. The germline gives CDR1 SQVTM, CDR2 ANQGSEA. The CDR3 has 12 residues. The CDR3 sequence is CSVVGDTGELFF. The CDR3 coding sequence is TGCAGCGTTGTGGGGGACACCGGGGAGCTGTTTTTT.

This clonotype occurred a few times. This rearrangement joins TRBV27 to TRBJ1-2, with D perhaps matching TRBD1 (5 bases). The CDR3 runs 14 residues. From germline, CDR1 is MNHEY and CDR2 SMNVEV (reference sequence). Trimming shortened V by 6 bases and J by 1 base, and 12 bases separated the two germline ends. The CDR3, as DNA: TGTGCCAGCAGCTCGACAGCTTATAACTATGGCTACACCTTC. Translating gives CASSSTAYNYGYTF.

This clonotype has more than one count but fewer than ten. The rearrangement joins TRBV5-1 to TRBJ2-7; D not certain. Germline CDR1 reads SGHRS; CDR2 reads YFSETQ. The CDR3 extends over 14 amino acids. The V gene lost 4 bases and the J gene lost 2 bases, with 13 bases spanning the gap. The CDR3 is CASSIFLSPYEQYF. The CDR3 DNA is TGCGCCAGCAGCATTTTTCTGTCTCCCTACGAGCAGTACTTC.

The chain couples TRBV29-1 to TRBJ2-2; 7 nucleotides agree with TRBD2. V lost 4 bases to trimming and J lost 1 base; unmatched junction nucleotides: 3. The V gene's germline CDR1 is SQVTM and CDR2 ANQGSEA. CDR3 length equals 14 residues. As DNA, the CDR3 is TGCAGCGTTGTCGGGGGGAAGAACACCGGGGAGCTGTTTTTT. Its protein product is CSVVGGKNTGELFF.

This clonotype was observed a single time. V and J are TRBV5-4 and TRBJ1-5, with 8 bases lining up with TRBD1. The CDR3 consists of 14 residues. The germline CDR1 and CDR2 sequences are SGHNT and YYREEE (reference sequence). Trimming took 3 bases from V and 6 from J; bases not matched to a gene: 5. The CDR3 is CASSSGGVGQPQHF. In DNA form, the CDR3 reads TGTGCCAGCAGCTCAGGGGGCGTTGGTCAGCCCCAGCATTTT.

The V call is TRBV3-1, the J call TRBJ1-1, with no clear D. Germline CDR1 is LGHDT and CDR2 is YNNKEL (reference sequence). The CDR3 is 13 amino acids. V lost 4 bases, J lost 8 bases, and 14 bases lay in between. The CDR3 nucleotides read TGTGCCAGCAGCCTCCGGACTTACGGGGAAGCTTTCTTT. This sequence encodes CASSLRTYGEAFF.

This clonotype was observed a few times. The gene calls are TRBV6-1 and TRBJ1-3; unclear D gene. V was clipped by 2 bases and J by 0 bases, with 11 bases between them. From germline, CDR1 is MNHNS and CDR2 SASEGT. The CDR3 totals 16 residues. The CDR3 coding sequence is TGTGCCAGCAGTGAAATCAGAGGCCACTCTGGAAACACCATATATTTT. Its protein is CASSEIRGHSGNTIYF.

This clonotype was detected ten times or more. CDR3 loop: CASSKGQGRNTEAFF. The CDR3 coding sequence is TGTGCCAGCAGTAAGGGACAGGGAAGGAACACTGAAGCTTTCTTT. The chain uses TRBV27 and TRBJ1-1; TRBD1 matches at 9 bases. CDR1 and CDR2 (germline): MNHEY, SMNVEV (reference sequence). V lost 5 bases, J lost 1 base, and 5 bases stayed unmatched. The CDR3 loop spans 15 amino acids.

This chain joins TRBV28 and TRBJ1-2; no definite D call. CDR1 and CDR2 from the germline V gene are MDHEN and SYDVKM. V shed 1 base and J shed 2 bases, with 8 bases lying between them. The CDR3 is 14 amino acids. The chain's CDR3 is CASSLFPKNYGYTF. The DNA for the CDR3 is TGTGCCAGCAGTTTATTTCCCAAAAACTATGGCTACACCTTC.

This clonotype was picked up one time. The chain carries TRBV19 and TRBJ2-3, with TRBD2 identical over 11 bases. J lost 0 bases, V lost 5 bases, and 10 bases had no gene match. This CDR3 has 18 amino acids. Per the germline V gene, CDR1 is LNHDA and CDR2 is SQIVND (reference sequence). Written as DNA, the CDR3 is TGTGCCAGTAGTTCTTCGGGGACTAGCGGACTCAGCACAGATACGCAGTATTTT. Its translation is CASSSSGTSGLSTDTQYF.

The genes are TRBV20-1 and TRBJ2-1; TRBD2 matches at 10 bases. The germline V gene encodes CDR1 DFQATT and CDR2 SNEGSKA (reference sequence). This CDR3 has 16 residues. The junction had 15 bases not matched to a gene; V was cut back by 6 bases and J by 7 bases. This chain's CDR3 is CSAVYSGRIVGNEQFF. The DNA of the CDR3 is TGCAGTGCGGTTTATAGCGGGAGGATTGTGGGTAATGAGCAGTTCTTC.

This clonotype was detected only a few times. This chain links TRBV19 with TRBJ1-5; D is uncertain. CDR3 length: 14 amino acids. Deletions cut 7 bases from V and 3 bases from J, with 13 bases between. CDR1 is LNHDA and CDR2 is SQIVND in the germline V gene (reference sequence). The DNA for the CDR3 is TGTGCCAGTACTATCGGTGGAGACAATCAGCCCCAGCATTTT. Protein: CASTIGGDNQPQHF.

This clonotype has a count of ten or more. The chain joins TRBV20-1 to TRBJ2-5; 9 bases line up with TRBD2. The germline CDR1 and CDR2 sequences are DFQATT and SNEGSKA (reference sequence). Trimming took 6 bases from V and 4 from J; bases not matched to a gene: 6. CDR3 length equals 13 residues. Here the CDR3 reads CSALAGVGETQYF. The DNA for the CDR3 is TGCAGTGCCTTAGCGGGAGTGGGAGAGACCCAGTACTTC.

This clonotype has at least ten counts. The rearrangement links TRBV12-3 or TRBV12-4 to TRBJ1-2; 7 bases agree with TRBD1. Trimming at V came to 5 bases and at J to 4 bases, leaving 4 bases not matched to a gene. The CDR3 has 13 residues. The CDR3 nucleotides read TGTGCCAGCAGTAAAGGACAGGTCTATGGCTACACCTTC. This translates into CASSKGQVYGYTF.

This clonotype was recorded many times. This chain joins TRBV25-1 and TRBJ1-5, with D possibly matching TRBD1 (6 bases). The CDR3 extends over 14 amino acids. Per germline, CDR1 MGHDK and CDR2 SYGVNS. Trimming pared 3 bases from V and 3 bases from J, leaving 9 bases between. Written as DNA, the CDR3 is TGTGCCAGCAGTGAGACAGGATACAATCAGCCCCAGCATTTT. It specifies CASSETGYNQPQHF.

This chain uses TRBV15 with TRBJ1-3; D gene unclear. The V end was cut by 4 bases, the J end by 0 bases, with 10 bases between. The CDR3 is 15 amino acids. The germline V gene has CDR1 LNHNV and CDR2 YYDKDF (reference sequence). DNA of the CDR3: TGTGCCACCAGCACTGCGCAGAGCTCTGGAAACACCATATATTTT. Its protein is CATSTAQSSGNTIYF.

This clonotype showed up just once. The CDR3 loop is CASSAQQGETQYF. As DNA, the CDR3 is TGTGCCAGTAGTGCCCAACAGGGGGAGACCCAGTACTTC. The chain is built from TRBV19 and TRBJ2-5, with 7 bases aligning to TRBD1. Trimming cost V 5 bases and J 5 bases; bases outside gene matches: 5. The CDR3 spans 13 residues. Germline assignment: CDR1 LNHDA and CDR2 SQIVND (reference sequence).